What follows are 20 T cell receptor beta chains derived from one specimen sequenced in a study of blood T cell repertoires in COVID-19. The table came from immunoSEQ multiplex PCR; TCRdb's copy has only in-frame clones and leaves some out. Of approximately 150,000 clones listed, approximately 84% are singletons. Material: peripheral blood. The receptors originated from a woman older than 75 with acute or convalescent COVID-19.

The CDR3 sequence is CASSGPRGASRNTGELFF. CDR3 nucleotide sequence: TGTGCCAGTAGTGGCCCGCGGGGGGCTAGTCGGAACACCGGGGAGCTGTTTTTT. The rearrangement joins TRBV19 to TRBJ2-2; 8 nucleotides match TRBD2. Germline lookup yields CDR1 LNHDA and CDR2 SQIVND (reference sequence). With V trimmed by 5 bases and J by 1 base, 12 bases remained unmatched. The CDR3 sequence is 18 residues long.

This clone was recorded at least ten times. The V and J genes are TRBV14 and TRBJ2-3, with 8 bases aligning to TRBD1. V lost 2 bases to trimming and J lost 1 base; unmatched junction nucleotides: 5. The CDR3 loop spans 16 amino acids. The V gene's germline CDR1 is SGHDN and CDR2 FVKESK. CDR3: CASSQYSTGGTDTQYF. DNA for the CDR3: TGTGCCAGCAGCCAATACTCGACAGGGGGCACAGATACGCAGTATTTT.

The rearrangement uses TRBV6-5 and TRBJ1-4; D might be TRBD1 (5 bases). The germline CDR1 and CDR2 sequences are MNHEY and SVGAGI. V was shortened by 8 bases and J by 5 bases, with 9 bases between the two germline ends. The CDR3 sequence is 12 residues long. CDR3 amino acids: CASGGGNEKLFF. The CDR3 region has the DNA TGTGCCAGCGGGGGAGGGAATGAAAAACTGTTTTTT.

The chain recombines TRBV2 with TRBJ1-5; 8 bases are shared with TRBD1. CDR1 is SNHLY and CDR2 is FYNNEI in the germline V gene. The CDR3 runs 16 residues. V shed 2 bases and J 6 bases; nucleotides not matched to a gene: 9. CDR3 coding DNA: TGTGCCAGCAGTGAATTGAGCGCAGGGGGCGGTCAGCCCCAGCATTTT. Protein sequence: CASSELSAGGGQPQHF.

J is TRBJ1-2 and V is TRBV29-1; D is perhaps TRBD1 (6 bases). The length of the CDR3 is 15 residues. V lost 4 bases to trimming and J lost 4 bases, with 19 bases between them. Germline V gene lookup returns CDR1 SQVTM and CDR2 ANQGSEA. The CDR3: CSVAPYKGGGYGYTF. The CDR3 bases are TGCAGCGTTGCTCCATACAAAGGGGGGGGCTATGGCTACACCTTC. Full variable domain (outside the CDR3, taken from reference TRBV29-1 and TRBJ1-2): SAVISQKPSRDICQRGTSLTIQCQVDSQVTMMFWYRQQPGQSLTLIATANQGSEATYESGFVIDKFPISRPNLTFSTLTVSNMSPEDSSIYLCSVAPYKGGGYGYTFGSGTRLTVV.

The CDR3 nucleotides are TGCGCCAGCAGTGAGTCTACAGGGCTGGGTGAAAAACTGTTTTTT. This codes for CASSESTGLGEKLFF. This chain connects TRBV10-2 to TRBJ1-4; perhaps TRBD1 as D (6 bases). V lost 0 bases and J lost 7, with 12 bases in between. The CDR3 extends over 15 amino acids. The V gene's germline CDR1 is WSHSY and CDR2 SAAADI.

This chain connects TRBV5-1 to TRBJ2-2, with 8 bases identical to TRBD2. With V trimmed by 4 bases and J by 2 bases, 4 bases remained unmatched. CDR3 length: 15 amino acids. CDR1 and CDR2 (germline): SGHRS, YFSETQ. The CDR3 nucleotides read TGCGCCAGCAGCAAGGGACTAGGCAACACCGGGGAGCTGTTTTTT. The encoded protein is CASSKGLGNTGELFF.

As DNA, the CDR3 is TGTGCCAGCTCAGGGAGCAGGGGGCCGTTTTCCTACGAGCAGTACTTC. As protein: CASSGSRGPFSYEQYF. The J gene is TRBJ2-7, the V gene TRBV18; 8 bases agree with TRBD1. Germline assignment: CDR1 KGHSH and CDR2 LQKENI. With V trimmed by 5 bases and J by 1 base, 10 bases remained unmatched. The CDR3 spans 16 residues.

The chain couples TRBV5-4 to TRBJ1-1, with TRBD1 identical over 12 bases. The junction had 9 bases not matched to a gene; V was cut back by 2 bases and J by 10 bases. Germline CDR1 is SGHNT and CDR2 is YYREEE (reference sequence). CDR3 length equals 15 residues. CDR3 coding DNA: TGTGCCAGCAGCTTAAAGGGACAGGGGGCTAGAACAGCTTTCTTT. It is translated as CASSLKGQGARTAFF.

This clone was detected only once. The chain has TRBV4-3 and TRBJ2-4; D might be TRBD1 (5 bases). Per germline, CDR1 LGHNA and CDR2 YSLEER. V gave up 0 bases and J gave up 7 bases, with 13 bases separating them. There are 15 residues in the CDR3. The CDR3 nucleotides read TGCGCCAGCAGCCAAGACAGGGTAATTGCGAACATTCAGTACTTC. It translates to CASSQDRVIANIQYF.

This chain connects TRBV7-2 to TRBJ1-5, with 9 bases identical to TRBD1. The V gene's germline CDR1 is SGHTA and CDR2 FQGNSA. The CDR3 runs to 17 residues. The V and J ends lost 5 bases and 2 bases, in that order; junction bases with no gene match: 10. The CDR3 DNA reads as TGTGCCAGCAGCGTCCGGGACAGGGTGGGTGGCAATCAGCCCCAGCATTTT. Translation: CASSVRDRVGGNQPQHF.

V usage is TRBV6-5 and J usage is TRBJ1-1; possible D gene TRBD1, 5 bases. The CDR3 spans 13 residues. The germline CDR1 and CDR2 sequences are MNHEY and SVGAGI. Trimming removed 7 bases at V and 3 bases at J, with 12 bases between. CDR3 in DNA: TGTGCCAGCAAAGCGGGGGGGGACACTGAAGCTTTCTTT. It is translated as CASKAGGDTEAFF.

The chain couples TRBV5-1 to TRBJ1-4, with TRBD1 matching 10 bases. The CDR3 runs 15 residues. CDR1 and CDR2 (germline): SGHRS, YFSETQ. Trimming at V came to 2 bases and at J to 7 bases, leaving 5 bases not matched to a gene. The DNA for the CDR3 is TGCGCCAGCAGCTTAGCCGGGACAGGGGTTGAAAAACTGTTTTTT. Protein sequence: CASSLAGTGVEKLFF.

CDR3 residues: CASSVDRGENQPQHF. CDR3 in DNA: TGCGCCAGCAGCGTAGACAGGGGCGAAAATCAGCCCCAGCATTTT. The chain links TRBV5-1 to TRBJ1-5, with 8 bases aligning to TRBD1. The CDR3 totals 15 residues. Germline V gene lookup returns CDR1 SGHRS and CDR2 YFSETQ. After removal of 4 bases from V and 4 bases from J, the junction contained 7 bases not matched to a gene.

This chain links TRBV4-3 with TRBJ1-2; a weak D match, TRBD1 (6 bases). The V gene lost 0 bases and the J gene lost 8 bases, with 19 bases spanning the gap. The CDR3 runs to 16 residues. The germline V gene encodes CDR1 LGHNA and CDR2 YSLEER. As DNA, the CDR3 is TGCGCCAGCAGCCAAGATCTGGGGGCGCGAGCGTGGGGCTACACCTTC. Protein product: CASSQDLGARAWGYTF.

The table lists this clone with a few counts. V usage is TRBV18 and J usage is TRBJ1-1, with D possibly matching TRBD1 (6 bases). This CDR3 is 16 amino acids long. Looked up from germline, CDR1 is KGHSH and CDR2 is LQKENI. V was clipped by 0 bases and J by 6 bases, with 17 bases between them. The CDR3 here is CASSPPDGQRIAEAFF. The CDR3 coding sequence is TGTGCCAGCTCACCACCGGACGGACAGAGAATTGCTGAAGCTTTCTTT.

The CDR3 coding sequence is TGTGCCAGCAGTTTGATGGGACAGGGCTACGACGAGCAGTACTTC. Translated: CASSLMGQGYDEQYF. The chain couples TRBV7-2 to TRBJ2-7; the match to TRBD1 covers 9 bases. The CDR3 covers 15 residues. Germline V gives CDR1 SGHTA, CDR2 FQGNSA. Losses at the gene ends were 6 bases for V and 5 bases for J; bases not matched to a gene: 11.

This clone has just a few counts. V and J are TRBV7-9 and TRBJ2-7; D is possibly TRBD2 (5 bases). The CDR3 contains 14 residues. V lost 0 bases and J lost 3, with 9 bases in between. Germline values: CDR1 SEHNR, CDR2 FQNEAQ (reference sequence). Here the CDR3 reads CASSLAGMGYEQYF. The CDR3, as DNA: TGTGCCAGCAGCTTAGCCGGGATGGGCTACGAGCAGTACTTC. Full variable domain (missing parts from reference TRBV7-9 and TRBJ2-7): DTGVSQNPRHKITKRGQNVTFRCDPISEHNRLYWYRQTLGQGPEFLTYFQNEAQLEKSRLLSDRFSAERPKGSFSTLEIQRTEQGDSAMYLCASSLAGMGYEQYFGPGTRLTVT.

CDR3 DNA: TGTGCCAGCAGCAACAGTTGGACATCACCCCTCCACTTT. Its protein product is CASSNSWTSPLHF. The V gene is TRBV6-5, the J gene TRBJ1-6; D is perhaps TRBD1 (5 bases). Trimming cost V 6 bases and J 10 bases, with 13 bases left between them. The CDR3 spans 13 residues. CDR1 and CDR2 (germline): MNHEY, SVGAGI.

The CDR3: CASSLISVPTGELFF. The CDR3 coding sequence is TGTGCCAGCAGCTTGATAAGCGTGCCCACCGGGGAGCTGTTTTTT. This chain joins TRBV5-6 and TRBJ2-2, with no clear D. V lost 1 base to trimming and J lost 4 bases, with 11 bases between them. The germline V gene encodes CDR1 SGHDT and CDR2 YYEEEE. This CDR3 contains 15 residues. The whole variable domain, filled in from reference TRBV5-6 and TRBJ2-2, reads DAGVTQSPTHLIKTRGQQVTLRCSPKSGHDTVSWYQQALGQGPQFIFQYYEEEERQRGNFPDRFSGHQFPNYSSELNVNALLLGDSALYLCASSLISVPTGELFFGEGSRLTVL.